This T cell receptor (beta chain) is drawn from a study of cytomegalovirus exposure and HLA in healthy donors. With respect to this clone: Its antigen remains unidentified.

Primers for the PCR totalled 60 Vbeta and 13 Jbeta. The protocol was immunoSEQ multiplex PCR, while the TCRdb copy is restricted to in-frame clones and leaves out a portion. In the table there are approximately 300,000 clones, approximately 85% of which are singletons. Points from the study as a whole: The authors excluded some V segments, including TRBV6-2 and TRBV6-3, as indistinguishable. As a later analysis showed, a missense DCLRE1C variant was linked to trimming of TCR beta V- and J-genes.

Trimming removed 2 bases from V and 5 bases from J; junction bases left unmatched: 2. CDR1 is MNHEY and CDR2 is SMNVEV in the germline V gene (reference sequence). This CDR3 is built from 13 residues. The V call is TRBV27, the J call TRBJ2-7; TRBD2 aligns across 8 bases. Sequenced input: PBMCs. This receptor was taken from a woman in her 40s in good health and CMV-seropositive. CDR3 residues: CASSLREGHEQYF. Written as DNA, the CDR3 is TGTGCCAGCAGTTTACGGGAGGGGCACGAGCAGTACTTC.